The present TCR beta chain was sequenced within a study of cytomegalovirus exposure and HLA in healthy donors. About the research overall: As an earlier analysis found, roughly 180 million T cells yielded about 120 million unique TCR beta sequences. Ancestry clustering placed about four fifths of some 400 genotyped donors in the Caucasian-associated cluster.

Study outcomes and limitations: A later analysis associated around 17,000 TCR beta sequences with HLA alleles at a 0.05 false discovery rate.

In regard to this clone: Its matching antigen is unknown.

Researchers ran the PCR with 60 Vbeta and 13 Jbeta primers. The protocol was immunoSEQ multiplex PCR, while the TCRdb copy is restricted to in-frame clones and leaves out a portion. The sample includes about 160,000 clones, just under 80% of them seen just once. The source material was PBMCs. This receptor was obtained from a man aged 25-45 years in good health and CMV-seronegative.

CDR3 loop: CASSMGQTSYEQYF. In DNA, the CDR3 is TGTGCCAGCAGTATGGGACAGACCTCCTACGAGCAGTACTTC. The rearrangement uses TRBV27 and TRBJ2-7, with 7 positions matching TRBD1. The CDR3 is 14 amino acids. J was trimmed by 0 bases and V by 5 bases; bases with no gene match: 4. Per germline, CDR1 MNHEY and CDR2 SMNVEV (reference sequence).